The next 5 T cell receptor beta chains were all read from a single sample in a study of blood T cell repertoires in COVID-19. Assay used: immunoSEQ multiplex PCR; TCRdb lists only in-frame clones, some missing. The sample consists of over 250,000 clones, 91% of them appearing once. The sequencing input was peripheral blood. These receptors were collected from a young woman with COVID-19, enrolled during active disease.

The genes are TRBV3-1 (or the pseudogene TRBV3-2) and TRBJ2-3; the match to TRBD2 covers 7 bases. The V gene's germline CDR1 is LGHDT and CDR2 YNNKEL (reference sequence). J was trimmed by 6 bases and V by 7 bases; bases with no gene match: 10. The CDR3 is 14 residues long. The CDR3 reads CASNRAGVGDTQYF. The CDR3 DNA is TGTGCCAGCAACCGGGCGGGAGTTGGGGATACGCAGTATTTT.

In DNA form, the CDR3 reads TGCGCCAGCAGCGTACTACAGGCGAACACTGAAGCTTTCTTT. Translation: CASSVLQANTEAFF. This rearrangement joins TRBV5-1 to TRBJ1-1; a weak D match, TRBD1 (5 bases). V dropped 4 bases and J dropped 1 base, with 11 bases sitting between them. The CDR3 runs to 14 residues. Germline V gene lookup returns CDR1 SGHRS and CDR2 YFSETQ.

The genes are TRBV7-2 and TRBJ2-3, with 7 nucleotides matching TRBD2. J was trimmed by 0 bases and V by 0 bases; bases with no gene match: 0. The CDR3 has 15 amino acids. The germline gives CDR1 SGHTA, CDR2 FQGNSA. CDR3 coding DNA: TGTGCCAGCAGCTTAGCGGGGGGGAGCACAGATACGCAGTATTTT. It translates to CASSLAGGSTDTQYF.

CDR3 sequence (DNA): TGTGCCAGCAGCTTCCTGGGAGGCGCGTGGACCGGGGAGCTGTTTTTT. This gives the protein CASSFLGGAWTGELFF. The chain employs TRBV3-1 (or the pseudogene TRBV3-2) and TRBJ2-2, with D maybe TRBD2 (6 bases). The CDR3 spans 16 residues. V was cut by 5 bases and J by 5 bases, with 18 bases left in between. In germline, CDR1 is LGHDT, CDR2 YNNKEL (reference sequence).

The chain employs TRBV14 and TRBJ1-5; the D gene is possibly TRBD1 (5 bases). Trimming shortened V by 2 bases and J by 7 bases, and 12 bases separated the two germline ends. This CDR3 contains 14 residues. Germline V lookup: CDR1 SGHDN, CDR2 FVKESK. The CDR3 sequence is CASSQHSGGQPQHF. The CDR3 DNA reads as TGTGCCAGCAGCCAACACTCGGGGGGACAGCCCCAGCATTTT.